These 28 T cell receptor beta chains were all obtained from the same sample, sequenced in a study of T cells after yellow fever vaccination. TCRdb called the 5' RACE reads again in MiXCR, with one record for every CDR3 protein. The profile covers around 300,000 distinct CDR3 sequences, with around 4.5% appearing a single time and roughly a fifth taken by the ten largest. This material consisted of PBMCs, taken 15 days after the yellow fever booster vaccination. The receptors were gathered from a man in his late teens or twenties who received the YFV17D yellow fever vaccine.

Ten or more counts support this clonotype. J is TRBJ2-5 and V is TRBV5-1; 10 positions agree with TRBD2. V lost 0 bases, J lost 2 bases, and 4 bases stayed unmatched. Germline CDR1 is SGHRS and CDR2 is YFSETQ. This CDR3 region has 16 residues. CDR3 DNA: TGCGCCAGCAGCTTGGGGACTAGCGGTGGACAAGAGACCCAGTACTTC. It yields the protein CASSLGTSGGQETQYF.

The chain combines TRBV12-3 or TRBV12-4 with TRBJ2-1; D is perhaps TRBD1 or TRBD2 (5 bases each). Trimming left V 3 bases short and J 9 bases short, with 24 bases between. The CDR3 runs 17 residues. CDR3 DNA: TGTGCCAGCAGTTTTAAGTGGGGGACGTCTCCCGTTCCTGAGCAGTTCTTC. It specifies CASSFKWGTSPVPEQFF.

This clonotype has a count of ten or more. The chain employs TRBV4-2 and TRBJ2-3, with TRBD1 matching 9 bases. J was trimmed by 5 bases and V by 1 base; bases with no gene match: 13. The germline gives CDR1 LGHNA, CDR2 YNFKEQ. The CDR3 spans 18 residues. The CDR3 reads CASSQVNTGGTGKDTQYF. The DNA for the CDR3 is TGTGCCAGCAGCCAAGTTAACACAGGGGGCACGGGGAAAGATACGCAGTATTTT.

This clonotype has at least ten counts. The chain is built from TRBV6-2 or TRBV6-3 and TRBJ1-1; a possible D gene is TRBD1 (6 bases). Germline-derived CDR1 and CDR2 are MNHEY and SVGEGT. The CDR3 consists of 14 residues. Between the trimmed V and J ends, which lost 7 bases and 1 base, there was a span of 13 bases. The CDR3 nucleotides are TGTGCCAGCACCCTACAGGGAGCGAACACTGAAGCTTTCTTT. It codes for CASTLQGANTEAFF.

J is TRBJ2-1 and V is TRBV12-3 or TRBV12-4; D possibly uses TRBD1 or TRBD2 (6 bases each). The CDR3 length is 15 residues. The germline V and J ends were trimmed by 4 bases and 6 bases, with 16 bases remaining between them. CDR3 sequence reads: CASSSRDKPLNEQFF. The CDR3, as DNA: TGTGCCAGCAGTTCGCGGGACAAGCCCCTCAATGAGCAGTTCTTC.

This clonotype has at least ten counts. This chain's CDR3 is CSARDLKTGGHEQYV. DNA for the CDR3: TGCAGTGCTAGAGACTTAAAAACAGGGGGCCACGAGCAGTACGTC. The chain recombines TRBV20-1 with TRBJ2-7; 9 nucleotides align to TRBD1. CDR3 length equals 15 residues. Looked up from germline, CDR1 is DFQATT and CDR2 is SNEGSKA (reference sequence). The J segment lost 5 bases and the V segment lost 0 bases, leaving 8 bases of the junction unmatched.

This clonotype has only a few counts. The chain is built from TRBV21-1 and TRBJ1-5. TRBV21-1 constitutes a pseudogene. The CDR3 runs 12 residues. This chain's CDR3 is CASSKMDQPQHF. As DNA, the CDR3 is TGTGCCAGCAGCAAAATGGATCAGCCCCAGCATTTT.

CDR3 coding DNA: TGTGCCAGCAGCCAAGAACTTAGGGGATATACGCAGTATTTT. Protein: CASSQELRGYTQYF. The V gene is TRBV4-2, the J gene TRBJ2-3; perhaps TRBD1 as D (5 bases). The CDR3 has 14 amino acids. Trimming removed 0 bases at V and 7 bases at J, with 11 bases between. Germline CDR1 is LGHNA and CDR2 is YNFKEQ.

The CDR3 sequence is CASSSTSGTGETQYF. The CDR3 DNA follows: TGTGCCAGCAGCTCAACCTCAGGGACGGGGGAGACCCAGTACTTC. This chain joins TRBV7-2 and TRBJ2-5, with D possibly being TRBD1 or TRBD2 (5 bases each). Germline V gene lookup returns CDR1 SGHTA and CDR2 FQGNSA. This CDR3 region has 15 residues. V lost 4 bases, J lost 5 bases, and 17 bases lay in between.

This clonotype was seen at least ten times. One end of the junction fails to match germline, which may point to a read error. The chain employs TRBV6-5 and TRBJ2-7, with TRBD1 matching 7 bases. The CDR3 totals 13 residues. Germline V gives CDR1 MNHEY, CDR2 SVGAGI. This CDR3 is CASSRDRDYEQYF. CDR3 DNA sequence: TGCGCCAGTTCCCGGGACAGAGACTACGAGCAGTACTTC.

The genes are TRBV28 and TRBJ1-6; a weak D match, TRBD1 (5 bases). Looked up from germline, CDR1 is MDHEN and CDR2 is SYDVKM. The V end lost 7 bases, the J end lost 6 bases, and 13 bases lay between the germline ends. The CDR3 runs 14 residues. This chain's CDR3 is CASTARDSNSPLHF. Here the CDR3 DNA reads TGTGCCAGCACGGCCCGGGACTCTAATTCACCCCTCCACTTT.

The chain employs TRBV7-9 and TRBJ2-1, with TRBD1 matching 7 bases. Germline V CDR1 and CDR2: SEHNR, FQNEAQ (reference sequence). Trimming took 5 bases from V and 8 from J; bases not matched to a gene: 15. This CDR3 has 16 amino acids. CDR3 sequence reads: CASSAHRGSYGDEQFF. DNA for the CDR3: TGTGCCAGCAGCGCCCACAGGGGAAGCTATGGGGATGAGCAGTTCTTC.

CDR3 in amino acids: CASSGSLLRAEAFF. DNA of the CDR3: TGTGCCAGCAGCGGATCCCTTTTGAGGGCTGAAGCTTTCTTT. This sequence joins TRBV2 and TRBJ1-1, with D unresolved. The CDR3 consists of 14 residues. The V gene's germline CDR1 is SNHLY and CDR2 FYNNEI. V was trimmed by 6 bases and J by 6 bases, leaving 17 bases between them.

This clonotype occurred many times. The chain carries TRBV15 and TRBJ2-2, with D maybe TRBD1 (6 bases). The ends were cut back, 9 bases at V and 6 bases at J, with 20 bases in the middle. In germline, CDR1 is LNHNV, CDR2 YYDKDF (reference sequence). This CDR3 region has 15 residues. The DNA of the CDR3 is TGTGCCACTACCAAGGGACAATTTTCGTCCGGGGAGCTGTTTTTT. This translates into CATTKGQFSSGELFF.

The gene calls are TRBV21-1 and TRBJ2-3; the table's D call, TRBD1, was not checked against the DNA. TRBV21-1 is a pseudogene. The CDR3 is 17 amino acids. The CDR3 DNA sequence: TGTGCCAGCAGCAAAGCCTCGCGGGGGCCTCTCACAGATACGCAGTATTTT. Translation: CASSKASRGPLTDTQYF.

The V call is TRBV4-1, the J call TRBJ1-5; possibly TRBD1 for D (5 bases). Deletions cut 4 bases from V and 3 bases from J, with 10 bases between. Germline CDR1 is MGHRA and CDR2 is YSYEKL. The CDR3 is 14 amino acids. The CDR3 DNA is TGCGCCAGCAGCCTATCAGGGACCAATCAGCCCCAGCATTTT. Residues: CASSLSGTNQPQHF.

The rearrangement joins TRBV6-1 to TRBJ1-2, with 8 bases lining up with TRBD1. Losses at the gene ends were 8 bases for V and 4 bases for J; bases not matched to a gene: 6. CDR1 is MNHNS and CDR2 is SASEGT in the germline V gene. The CDR3 consists of 13 residues. CDR3 sequence (DNA): TGTGCCAGCCTTTTCGACAGGGGCTATGGCTACACCTTC. This codes for CASLFDRGYGYTF.

CDR3 region: CASSAKESPPAFF. DNA of the CDR3: TGTGCCAGCAGCGCCAAGGAATCCCCACCGGCTTTCTTT. The chain carries TRBV7-9 and TRBJ1-1; no definite D call. The germline CDR1 and CDR2 sequences are SEHNR and FQNEAQ (reference sequence). Trimming removed 5 bases from V and 11 bases from J, with 18 bases in between. This CDR3 is 13 amino acids long.

This clonotype was found many times. The chain couples TRBV5-6 to TRBJ2-3; D call uncertain. The V gene's germline CDR1 is SGHDT and CDR2 YYEEEE. The CDR3 is 15 residues long. The ends were cut back, 0 bases at V and 1 base at J, with 9 bases in the middle. The CDR3 DNA reads TGTGCCAGCAGCTTGGCTGGCTCAGGCACAGATACGCAGTATTTT. Residues: CASSLAGSGTDTQYF.

This clonotype was counted a few times. This chain joins TRBV4-1 and TRBJ2-7; a weak D match, TRBD1 (6 bases). V shed 2 bases and J shed 3 bases, with 20 bases lying between them. Per germline, CDR1 MGHRA and CDR2 YSYEKL. This CDR3 spans 17 amino acids. The CDR3 sequence is CASSQLRPPDRNYEQYF. The CDR3 DNA sequence: TGCGCCAGCAGCCAACTACGCCCTCCGGACAGAAACTACGAGCAGTACTTC.

This clonotype appeared many times. Compared with germline, one end of the junction differs, possibly owing to a read error. CDR3: CASSLTNQETQYF. As DNA, the CDR3 is TGCGCCAGCAGCCTGACAAACCAAGAGACCCAGTACTTC. This chain links TRBV27 with TRBJ2-5; D not certain. Germline CDR1 reads MNHEY; CDR2 reads SMNVEV (reference sequence). The length of the CDR3 is 13 residues.

In this sample, this clonotype turned up many times. This chain links TRBV5-6 with TRBJ2-3; the D gene could be TRBD1 or TRBD2 (5 bases each). The ends were cut back, 3 bases at V and 4 bases at J, with 12 bases in the middle. The CDR3 extends over 14 amino acids. CDR1 and CDR2 from the germline V gene are SGHDT and YYEEEE. The CDR3 DNA reads as TGTGCCAGCAGCTCCCGGGACGGCGCAGATACGCAGTATTTT. Its translation is CASSSRDGADTQYF.

The table lists this clonotype with a few counts. The J gene is TRBJ1-6, the V gene TRBV6-6; TRBD1 matches at 7 bases. J was trimmed by 7 bases and V by 6 bases; bases with no gene match: 3. This CDR3 has 13 residues. The germline V gene has CDR1 MNHNY and CDR2 SVGAGI (reference sequence). Written as DNA, the CDR3 is TGTGCCAGCAGACGGGACAGCAATTCACCCCTCCACTTT. Translating it yields CASRRDSNSPLHF.

This clonotype was picked up a small number of times. Written as DNA, the CDR3 is TGTGCCAGCAGCTCAAAACGGGCCCACACCACCGGGGAGCTGTTTTTT. Its protein is CASSSKRAHTTGELFF. This chain connects TRBV7-6 to TRBJ2-2; no clear D. The CDR3 consists of 16 residues. The V end was cut by 4 bases, the J end by 4 bases, with 16 bases between. Germline-derived CDR1 and CDR2 are SGHVS and FNYEAQ.

This clonotype was seen more than once but under ten times. The chain joins TRBV6-5 to TRBJ1-1, with D maybe TRBD1 (5 bases). The germline gives CDR1 MNHEY, CDR2 SVGAGI. With 10 bases removed from V and 4 bases from J, the gap between germline ends came to 16 bases. This CDR3 region has 13 residues. CDR3 sequence reads: CATRRGFGTEAFF. The CDR3 DNA reads as TGTGCCACCCGAAGGGGATTCGGCACTGAAGCTTTCTTT.

This clonotype was recorded at least ten times. The chain joins TRBV5-1 to TRBJ2-3; TRBD2 might be the D (5 bases). V lost 1 base and J 2 bases, leaving 11 bases between the germline ends. Germline CDR1 and CDR2: SGHRS and YFSETQ. The CDR3 covers 15 residues. This chain's CDR3 is CASSLSGPFTDTQYF. The CDR3, as DNA: TGCGCCAGCAGCTTGAGCGGCCCCTTCACAGATACGCAGTATTTT.

This clonotype was seen at least ten times. The chain links TRBV5-1 to TRBJ1-1, with a possible D match to TRBD1 (6 bases). Trimming shortened V by 3 bases and J by 3 bases, and 15 bases separated the two germline ends. The length of the CDR3 is 15 residues. Germline loops: CDR1 SGHRS, CDR2 YFSETQ. This CDR3 reads CASSSGGGAHTEAFF. CDR3 sequence (DNA): TGCGCCAGCAGCTCCGGGGGGGGGGCTCACACTGAAGCTTTCTTT.

The table lists this clonotype with a few counts. The V call is TRBV28, the J call TRBJ2-7; D is perhaps TRBD2 (6 bases). Trimming shortened V by 6 bases and J by 4 bases, and 7 bases separated the two germline ends. Germline V gives CDR1 MDHEN, CDR2 SYDVKM. The CDR3 spans 11 residues. The CDR3: CASSGSYEQYV. CDR3 DNA: TGTGCCAGCAGCGGGAGTTACGAGCAGTACGTC.